The entry below gives a single T cell receptor beta chain sequence along with its context. Its antigen is currently not known. No base quality values were provided; no much bigger clone lies one nucleotide off. The data belong to a study of Ad26.COV2.S vaccination and SARS-CoV-2 variants listed by TCRdb under 2021. For context, the study as a whole: Donors in the vaccine arm were drawn from COV1001, a multicentre, randomized, double-blind, placebo-controlled phase I-IIa trial testing Ad26.COV2.S in healthy adults. Trial participants were randomized into five groups of five, in which low-dose or high-dose Ad26.COV2.S was given once or twice, or placebo was given on both occasions. Blinding of investigators to trial group allocation was maintained during experiments and outcome assessment. Sequencing of the TCRbeta repertoire served to evaluate the specificity and breadth of SARS-CoV-2-reactive T cell receptors following Ad26.COV2.S vaccination. Dosing of Ad26.COV2.S was intramuscular, at either 5x10^10 or 1x10^11 viral particles, delivered as one shot or as two shots spaced 56 days apart. The TCR-sequenced set comprised about 32 samples: about 19 Ad26.COV2.S vaccine recipients, 5 placebo recipients and 8 SARS-CoV-2 convalescent individuals.

Results and caveats for the whole study, not just this receptor: Spike-specific TCR breadth was higher in Ad26.COV2.S recipients than in placebo recipients (P = 0.0014). The study lacked the statistical power to compare responses across vaccine doses or regimens. Non-spike TCR breadth was comparable between vaccine and placebo recipients, consistent with the vaccine containing only spike. The authors noted that total T cell responses may have been underestimated by the TCR breadth and depth analyses. After vaccination, substantial breadth of spike-specific CD8+ and CD4+ T cell responses was reported.

Sample treatment or condition, as interpreted from the label and publication: around 19 received Ad26.COV2.S at low or high dose, single or two shots; about 5 received placebo; per-sample allocation not given. Repertoires of vaccine and placebo recipients were sequenced from samples collected on day 63 after the first injection. Between 29 July and 7 August 2020, Cohort 1b enrolled some 25 adults aged 18-55 years at one site in Boston, USA. Ad26.COV2.S was a replication-incompetent adenovirus type 26 vector that expressed a prefusion-stabilized SARS-CoV-2 spike protein derived from the original Wuhan strain. CDR1 and CDR2 are drawn from the germline V gene: MNHEY, SVGEGT. V and J lose 1 base and 2 bases, and a span of 11 bases separates them. Counted from cysteine to phenylalanine, this CDR3 has 15 amino acids. The CDR3 DNA has 45 bases and is translated from base 1. The immunoSEQ Assay was the method used to sequence TCRbeta CDR3 regions. After extraction, genomic DNA underwent amplification by bias-controlled multiplex PCR, followed by high-throughput sequencing. The original methods were these. To quantify the absolute abundance of every unique TCRbeta CDR3 region, sequences were collapsed and filtered. T cell fraction was estimated by normalization of TCRbeta template counts to usable DNA, with usable DNA being measured through amplification of reference genes present in all nucleated cells. Repertoire TCRs were annotated as SARS-CoV-2-specific by exact matching of V gene, CDR3 amino acid sequence and J gene to a known reactive TCR set. The reference SARS-CoV-2 TCR set was derived from MIRA and filtered for enrichment in COVID-19-positive ImmuneCODE repertoires, a step that removed public or cross-reactive TCRs. Based on the MIRA antigens, annotated TCRs were further analysed at the level of specific ORF or position within ORF. Breadth was defined as the number of annotated unique rearrangements divided by the total number of unique productive rearrangements, and depth was defined as the summed frequency of the annotated unique rearrangements. Two-sided Wilcoxon rank-sum tests were used to compare TCR breadth between groups. In TCRdb, the immuneACCESS table is reduced to in-frame sequences with V and J assigned. These tables do not hold every clone; where another copy was compared, an unresolved V gene accounts for under half, and the others remain unexplained. V and J calls and clone size are copied from that table; D and trimming were computed from the DNA. A total of 350,000 to 500,000 clones appear in this sample, 90% of them only once. Of the sample, around 4.5% falls within the top ten clones.

The source of this sequence is a person aged 18-65 years who received the Ad26.COV2.S COVID-19 vaccine or a placebo. Recombination connected TRBV6-2 or TRBV6-3 to TRBJ2-5; a weak D assignment points to TRBD2 (5 bases agree). Sequencing used peripheral blood, obtained in a trial of Ad26.COV2.S vaccine versus placebo. The bases are TGTGCCAGCAGTTACTTCAGCTCGGGACAAGAGACCCAGTACTTC. Its coded protein is CASSYFSSGQETQYF.